The 16 T cell receptor beta chains below come from one sample, sequenced in a study of T cells in Graves' hyperthyroidism and ophthalmopathy. Amplified regions were TCR beta CDR3 sequences from RNA transcripts. A first-round RT-PCR of the TCR CDR3 used the HTBI primer set. A single record per CDR3 protein comes from TCRdb applying MiXCR to the multiplex PCR reads. The data hold 250,000 or so distinct CDR3 sequences, with around 15% observed a single time. Sequencing input: blood. These receptors originate from a woman in her 50s with Graves' hyperthyroidism that later progressed to Graves' ophthalmopathy.

In this sample, this clonotype turned up many times. This chain joins TRBV10-3 and TRBJ2-5; D may be TRBD1 or TRBD2 (5 bases each). This CDR3 region has 14 residues. CDR1 ENHRY and CDR2 SYGVKD come from the germline V gene. With 6 bases removed from V and 0 bases from J, the gap between germline ends came to 11 bases. The CDR3 loop is CAIRSGTDQETQYF. The CDR3 nucleotides read TGTGCCATCAGATCAGGGACGGACCAAGAGACCCAGTACTTC.

The V and J genes are TRBV9 and TRBJ2-3; maybe TRBD2 (5 bases). CDR3 length equals 13 residues. Germline V lookup: CDR1 SGDLS, CDR2 YYNGEE. The ends were cut back, 3 bases at V and 2 bases at J, with 7 bases in the middle. In DNA form, the CDR3 reads TGTGCCAGCAGCGAGCGGAACACAGATACGCAGTATTTT. Its translation: CASSERNTDTQYF. The variable domain in full, with the rest retrieved from reference TRBV9 and TRBJ2-3, is DSGVTQTPKHLITATGQRVTLRCSPRSGDLSVYWYQQSLDQGLQFLIQYYNGEERAKGNILERFSAQQFPDLHSELNLSSLELGDSALYFCASSERNTDTQYFGPGTRLTVL.

This clonotype was seen many times. The chain joins TRBV28 to TRBJ2-7; TRBD1 agrees at 9 bases. V was clipped by 5 bases and J by 5 bases; unmatched bases: 10. The CDR3 is 15 residues long. Germline CDR1 MDHEN, CDR2 SYDVKM. The CDR3 here is CASSPGGQGTNEQYF. The CDR3 region has the DNA TGTGCCAGCAGTCCTGGAGGACAGGGGACTAACGAGCAGTACTTC.

The rearrangement joins TRBV27 to TRBJ1-5, with a weak D call TRBD1 (5 bases). V dropped 5 bases and J dropped 1 base, with 9 bases sitting between them. The CDR3 sequence is 14 residues long. Per germline, CDR1 MNHEY and CDR2 SMNVEV (reference sequence). CDR3 residues: CASSPAGSNQPQHF. DNA for the CDR3: TGTGCCAGCAGTCCTGCAGGGAGCAATCAGCCCCAGCATTTT.

This clonotype appeared a few times. The gene calls are TRBV7-9 and TRBJ2-7; TRBD2 agrees at 9 bases. Germline V CDR1 and CDR2: SEHNR, FQNEAQ (reference sequence). The junction had 8 bases not matched to a gene; V was cut back by 5 bases and J by 3 bases. CDR3 length: 15 amino acids. CDR3 region: CASSRSLAGSYEQYF. DNA of the CDR3: TGTGCCAGCAGCCGTTCCCTAGCGGGGAGCTACGAGCAGTACTTC.

This clonotype was counted at least ten times. V usage is TRBV6-1 and J usage is TRBJ2-3; 8 nucleotides match TRBD2. The CDR3 totals 16 residues. Germline CDR1 and CDR2: MNHNS and SASEGT. V dropped 5 bases and J dropped 3; count of bases not matched to a gene: 10. CDR3 nucleotide sequence: TGTGCCAGCAGTTGGCGATTAGCGGGAAGAACAGATACGCAGTATTTT. Its translation: CASSWRLAGRTDTQYF.

Many counts were recorded for this clonotype. The rearrangement uses TRBV5-1 and TRBJ2-1; 8 bases are a match to TRBD1. With V trimmed by 2 bases and J by 5 bases, 12 bases remained unmatched. The length of the CDR3 is 17 residues. Per the germline V gene, CDR1 is SGHRS and CDR2 is YFSETQ. CDR3 loop: CASSLDWSMDRDNEQFF. CDR3 DNA sequence: TGCGCCAGCAGCTTAGATTGGTCTATGGACAGGGACAATGAGCAGTTCTTC.

This clonotype was recorded at least ten times. This chain uses TRBV6-2 or TRBV6-3 with TRBJ2-2, with D possibly being TRBD2 (6 bases). The CDR3 is 17 amino acids. CDR1 is MNHEY, CDR2 SVGEGT, per germline. Between the trimmed V and J ends, which lost 2 bases and 4 bases, there was a span of 17 bases. DNA of the CDR3: TGTGCCAGCAGTTACGTTCACCATCGGAGGGGCACCGGGGAGCTGTTTTTT. Translated: CASSYVHHRRGTGELFF.

This clonotype was detected ten times or more. The chain uses TRBV5-1 and TRBJ2-7; no clear D gene. The V and J ends lost 0 bases and 0 bases respectively, with 10 bases between them. This CDR3 has 15 residues. CDR1 is SGHRS and CDR2 is YFSETQ in the germline V gene. CDR3 amino acids: CASSLALGSSYEQYF. DNA for the CDR3: TGCGCCAGCAGCTTGGCCCTGGGCTCCTCCTACGAGCAGTACTTC.

The J gene is TRBJ2-7, the V gene TRBV4-2; D may be TRBD1 (6 bases). Trimming left V 4 bases short and J 4 bases short, with 8 bases between. Germline assignment: CDR1 LGHNA and CDR2 YNFKEQ. This CDR3 is 12 amino acids long. DNA for the CDR3: TGTGCCAGCAGCCGAGACAGGTACGAGCAGTACTTC. It encodes CASSRDRYEQYF.

This clonotype was seen repeatedly, ten times or more. The chain combines TRBV6-1 with TRBJ2-6, with 8 bases aligning to TRBD1. CDR1 and CDR2 from the germline V gene are MNHNS and SASEGT. V lost 6 bases to trimming and J lost 2 bases; unmatched junction nucleotides: 3. This CDR3 has 15 amino acids. CDR3: CASSYRGAGANVLTF. CDR3 coding DNA: TGTGCCAGCAGCTACAGGGGGGCTGGGGCCAACGTCCTGACTTTC.

This clonotype was seen repeatedly, ten times or more. The rearrangement links TRBV5-1 to TRBJ2-1, with 11 bases that match TRBD2. CDR1 SGHRS and CDR2 YFSETQ come from the germline V gene. V lost 0 bases, J lost 4 bases, and 3 bases stayed unmatched. The CDR3 is 16 residues long. The CDR3 nucleotides read TGCGCCAGCAGCTTGGATGGGACTAGCGGATACAATGAGCAGTTCTTC. Translating gives CASSLDGTSGYNEQFF. Looking up the rest from reference TRBV5-1 and TRBJ2-1 gives the full variable domain: KAGVTQTPRYLIKTRGQQVTLSCSPISGHRSVSWYQQTPGQGLQFLFEYFSETQRNKGNFPGRFSGRQFSNSRSEMNVSTLELGDSALYLCASSLDGTSGYNEQFFGPGTRLTVL.

The chain is built from TRBV5-1 and TRBJ1-2; 8 nucleotides match TRBD1. Germline V gene data show CDR1 as SGHRS and CDR2 as YFSETQ. The CDR3 contains 15 residues. V trimming: 3 bases; J trimming: 6 bases; junction bases outside the gene matches: 10. CDR3 in amino acids: CASSSEAGTGNGYTF. CDR3 bases: TGCGCCAGCAGCTCCGAAGCCGGGACAGGCAATGGCTACACCTTC.

This clonotype has just a few counts. This sequence joins TRBV20-1 and TRBJ1-4; 9 bases are shared with TRBD1. The CDR3 sequence is 16 residues long. Germline V gene data show CDR1 as DFQATT and CDR2 as SNEGSKA (reference sequence). Trimming at V came to 3 bases and at J to 6 bases, leaving 11 bases not matched to a gene. The CDR3: CSASSTTGQGDEKLFF. The CDR3 DNA sequence: TGCAGTGCTAGTTCAACGACGGGACAGGGAGATGAAAAACTGTTTTTT.

In its sample, this clonotype was seen a few times. The chain recombines TRBV30 with TRBJ1-3; D ambiguous. Looked up from germline, CDR1 is GTSNPN and CDR2 is SVGIG (reference sequence). This CDR3 comprises 15 residues. Between the trimmed V and J ends, which lost 2 bases and 0 bases, there was a span of 11 bases. CDR3 sequence: CAWSRDTSSGNTIYF. The CDR3 nucleotides read TGTGCCTGGAGTAGGGATACATCCTCTGGAAACACCATATATTTT.

V is TRBV5-6 and J is TRBJ2-7; no reliable D call. The CDR3 has 12 amino acids. The V end was cut by 2 bases, the J end by 5 bases, with 8 bases between. Germline assignment: CDR1 SGHDT and CDR2 YYEEEE. CDR3 nucleotide sequence: TGTGCCAGCAGCTTAGCAGCCCACGAGCAGTACTTC. It translates to CASSLAAHEQYF.